This TCR beta chain originates from a study of blood T cell repertoires in COVID-19. Study at large: Sites across the United States, Italy and Spain contributed samples from acute and convalescent COVID-19. Nucleic acid was either cDNA or gDNA, and it came from T cells, B-cell-depleted T cells, or PBMCs.

How the authors handled the data: The assay estimated nucleated cells by amplifying reference gene primers. Repertoires were generated with immunoSEQ multiplex PCR, while TCRdb's copy carries only in-frame clones and drops some. Clonal size and the V and J genes are those of that table, whereas D and trimming came from the DNA. The table lists about 76,000 clones, 70% to 90% of them singletons. As concerns this clone: The same CDR3 arises from other DNA sequences in this sample as well.

The V gene's germline CDR1 is LGHDT and CDR2 YNNKEL (reference sequence). V lost 4 bases to trimming and J lost 0 bases; unmatched junction nucleotides: 7. CDR3 length: 19 amino acids. The sample was peripheral blood. The rearrangement uses TRBV3-1 (or the pseudogene TRBV3-2) and TRBJ2-1; 15 nucleotides line up with TRBD2. The TCR comes from a human donor in a cohort sampled during active COVID-19. In DNA form, the CDR3 reads TGTGCCAGCAGCCGGGGACTAGCGGGGGGTCGGAGCTCCTACAATGAGCAGTTCTTC. The encoded protein is CASSRGLAGGRSSYNEQFF.